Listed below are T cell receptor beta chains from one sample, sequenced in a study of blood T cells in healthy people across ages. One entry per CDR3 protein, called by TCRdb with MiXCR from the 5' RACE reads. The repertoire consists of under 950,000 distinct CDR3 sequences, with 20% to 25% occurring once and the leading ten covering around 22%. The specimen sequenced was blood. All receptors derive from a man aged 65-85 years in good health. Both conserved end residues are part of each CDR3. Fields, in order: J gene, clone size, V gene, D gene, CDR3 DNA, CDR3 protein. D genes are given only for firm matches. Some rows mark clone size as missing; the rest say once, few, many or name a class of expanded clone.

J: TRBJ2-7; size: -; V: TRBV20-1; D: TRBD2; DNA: TGCAGTGCTAGCACGGGGGGAACCTACGAGCAGTACTTC; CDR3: CSASTGGTYEQYF
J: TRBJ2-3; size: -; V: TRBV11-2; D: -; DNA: TGTGCCAGCAGCTTAAGTTGGGGCACAGATACGCAGTATTTT; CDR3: CASSLSWGTDTQYF
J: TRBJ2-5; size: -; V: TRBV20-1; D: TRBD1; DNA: TGCAGTGCTAGAGATACCGGGACGACAGGGGCAGAGACCCAGTACTTC; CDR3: CSARDTGTTGAETQYF
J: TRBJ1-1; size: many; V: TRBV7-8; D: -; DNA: TGTGCCAGCAGCTTAGAGTTCATGAACACTGAAGCTTTCTTT; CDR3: CASSLEFMNTEAFF
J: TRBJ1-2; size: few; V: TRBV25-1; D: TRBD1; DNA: TGTGCCAGCAGTGACACCGGGACAGGCGATGGCTACACCTTC; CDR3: CASSDTGTGDGYTF
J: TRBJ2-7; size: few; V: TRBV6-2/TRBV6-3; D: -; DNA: TGTGCCAGCAGACGGACAGACCGCTCCTACGAGCAGTACTTC; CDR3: CASRRTDRSYEQYF
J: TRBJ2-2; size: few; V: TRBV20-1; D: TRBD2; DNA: TGCAGTGCTAGAGGGTCAGCGGGGATCGGCACCGGGGAGCTGTTTTTT; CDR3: CSARGSAGIGTGELFF
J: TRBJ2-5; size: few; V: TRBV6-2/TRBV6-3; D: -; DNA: TGTGCCAGCAGTTACTCTGACCAATTCCAAGAGACCCAGTACTTC; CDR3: CASSYSDQFQETQYF
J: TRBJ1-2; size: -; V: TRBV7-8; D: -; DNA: TGTGCCAGCAGCACCACCACGGGGGGCAGGGGCTACACCTTC; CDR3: CASSTTTGGRGYTF
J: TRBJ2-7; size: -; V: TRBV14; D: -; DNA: TGTGCCAGCAGCCACCTTCACAGGATCCCCTACGAGCAGTACTTC; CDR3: CASSHLHRIPYEQYF
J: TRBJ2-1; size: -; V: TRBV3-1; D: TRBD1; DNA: TGTGCCAGCAGCCAAGTCCCGGGACAGGGGGCCAATGAGCAGTTCTTC; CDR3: CASSQVPGQGANEQFF
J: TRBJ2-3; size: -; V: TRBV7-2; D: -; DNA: TGTGCCAGCAGCTTAGTTCTAGGGGGTTTCACAGATACGCAGTATTTT; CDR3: CASSLVLGGFTDTQYF
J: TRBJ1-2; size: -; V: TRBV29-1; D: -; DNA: TGCAGCGTTGGGTCGGGACACCCCAAGGATGGCTACACCTTC; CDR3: CSVGSGHPKDGYTF
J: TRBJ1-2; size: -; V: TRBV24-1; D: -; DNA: TGTGCCACCAGGGACAGAATGGGGCATGGCTACACCTTC; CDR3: CATRDRMGHGYTF
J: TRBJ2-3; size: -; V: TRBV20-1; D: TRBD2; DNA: TGCAGTGCCGTCGGACTAGCGGGCTTCACAGATACGCAGTATTTT; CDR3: CSAVGLAGFTDTQYF
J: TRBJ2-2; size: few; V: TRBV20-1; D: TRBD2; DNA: TGCAGTGCTAGAGTGACTAGCCGGACCGGGGAGCTGTTTTTT; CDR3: CSARVTSRTGELFF
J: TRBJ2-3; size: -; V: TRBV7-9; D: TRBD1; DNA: TGTGCCAGCAGCCCTCGGGACAGAGAGAGCACAGATACGCAGTATTTT; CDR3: CASSPRDRESTDTQYF
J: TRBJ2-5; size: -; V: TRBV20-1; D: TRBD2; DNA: TGCAGTGCTAGACCGGTGGGACTATCATTCCAAGAGACCCAGTACTTC; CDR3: CSARPVGLSFQETQYF
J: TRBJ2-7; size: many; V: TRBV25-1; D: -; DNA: TGTGCCAGCAGCCCCCAAGGGAGGTCCTACGAGCAGTACTTC; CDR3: CASSPQGRSYEQYF
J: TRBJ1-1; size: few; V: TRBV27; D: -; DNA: TGTGCCAGCAGTTTAATGTGGGGAGGCCGGAAGATAGCTTTCTTT; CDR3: CASSLMWGGRKIAFF
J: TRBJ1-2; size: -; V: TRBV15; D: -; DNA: TGTGCCACCAGCACGGGGGCGCTTGGCTACACCTTC; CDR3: CATSTGALGYTF
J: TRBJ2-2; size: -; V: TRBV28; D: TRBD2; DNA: TGTGCCAGCAGTGGGACTAGCGGGAGCATGAGGACCGGGGAGCTGTTTTTT; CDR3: CASSGTSGSMRTGELFF
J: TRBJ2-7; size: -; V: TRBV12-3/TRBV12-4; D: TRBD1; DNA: TGTGCCAGCAGTTTCAGGGAAGGACAGGGGTACGAGCAGTACTTC; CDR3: CASSFREGQGYEQYF
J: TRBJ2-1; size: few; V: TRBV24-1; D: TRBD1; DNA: TGTGCCACCAGTGATTACAGGGACAGGGACAATGAGCAGTTCTTC; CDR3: CATSDYRDRDNEQFF
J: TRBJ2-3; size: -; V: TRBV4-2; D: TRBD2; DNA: TGTGCCAGCAGTCACAAGCGGGGGGGCTCAATAGATACGCAGTATTTT; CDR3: CASSHKRGGSIDTQYF
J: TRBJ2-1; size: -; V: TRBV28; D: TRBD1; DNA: TGTGCCAGCAGCCCCCGCAGATGGGACAGGGACAATGAGCAGTTCTTC; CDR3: CASSPRRWDRDNEQFF
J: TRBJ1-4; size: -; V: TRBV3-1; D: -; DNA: TGTGCCAGCAGCCGCGAGGTTGGGAAGGAAAAACTGTTTTTT; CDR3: CASSREVGKEKLFF
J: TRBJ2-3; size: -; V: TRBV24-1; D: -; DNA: TGTGCCACCAGTGAAACCGGGACATCTCTTGATACGCAGTATTTT; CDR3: CATSETGTSLDTQYF
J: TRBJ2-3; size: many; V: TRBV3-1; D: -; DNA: TGTGCCAGCAGCCACAAGGGATCGAGCCCAGATACGCAGTATTTT; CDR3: CASSHKGSSPDTQYF
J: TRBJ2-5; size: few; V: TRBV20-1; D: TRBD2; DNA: TGCAGTGCTACTCTAGCGGGGTACCAAGAGACCCAGTACTTC; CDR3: CSATLAGYQETQYF
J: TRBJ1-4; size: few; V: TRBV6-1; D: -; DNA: TGTGCCAGCAGTGAGGTCGGCGGGAATGAAAAACTGTTTTTT; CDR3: CASSEVGGNEKLFF
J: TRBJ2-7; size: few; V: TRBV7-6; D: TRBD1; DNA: TGTGCCAGCAGCCTGACAGGGAGAATTGACGAGCAGTACTTC; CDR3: CASSLTGRIDEQYF
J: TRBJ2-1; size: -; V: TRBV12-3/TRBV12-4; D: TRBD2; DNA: TGTGCCAGCAGTCCCAGCGGGAGGGGAGGGGATGAGCAGTTCTTC; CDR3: CASSPSGRGGDEQFF
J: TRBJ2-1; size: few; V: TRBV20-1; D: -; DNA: TGCAGTGCTATACCCCAGAGCAATGAGCAGTTCTTC; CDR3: CSAIPQSNEQFF
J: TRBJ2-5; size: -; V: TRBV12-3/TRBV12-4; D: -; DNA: TGTGCCAGCACCATCGGACTGGAGACCCAGTACTTC; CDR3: CASTIGLETQYF
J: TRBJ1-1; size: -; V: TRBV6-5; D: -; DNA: TGTGCCAGCAGCCAAAGTCTCCACACTGAAGCTTTCTTT; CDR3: CASSQSLHTEAFF
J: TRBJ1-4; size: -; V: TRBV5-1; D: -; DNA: TGCGCCAGCAGCTTGGTTCCCTTGGGGGAAAAACTGTTTTTT; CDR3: CASSLVPLGEKLFF
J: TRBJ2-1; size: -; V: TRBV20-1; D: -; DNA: TGCAGTGCTAGCGGTGCTACATCCTACAATGAGCAGTTCTTC; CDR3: CSASGATSYNEQFF
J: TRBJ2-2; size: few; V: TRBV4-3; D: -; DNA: TGCGCCAGCAGCCATAAAACCGGGACATTAACCACCGGGGAGCTGTTTTTT; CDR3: CASSHKTGTLTTGELFF
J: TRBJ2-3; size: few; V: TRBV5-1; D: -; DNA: TGCGCCAGCAGCTTGGCCGGAGGGCTAGCAGAGAATACGCAGTATTTT; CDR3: CASSLAGGLAENTQYF
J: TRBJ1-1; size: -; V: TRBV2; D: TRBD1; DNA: TGTGCCAGCGTTGAAGACAGGGTTTACACTGAAGCTTTCTTT; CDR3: CASVEDRVYTEAFF
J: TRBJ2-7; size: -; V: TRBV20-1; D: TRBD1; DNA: TGCAGTGCTGACAGACAGGGGGCGAACGAGCAGTACTTC; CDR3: CSADRQGANEQYF